This entry lists 8 T cell receptor beta chains sequenced from one sample in a study of T cells after somatic rescue of genetic block (dated by TCRdb to 2020 to 2021). Receptor libraries were prepared by the immunoSEQ multiplex PCR assay. TCRdb retrieved this table from immuneACCESS and kept in-frame rearrangements only. Not all clones are present; in checked studies, unresolved V genes account for under half, and no reason is known for the remainder. The sample includes approximately 88,000 clones, with approximately 90% observed a single time. The ten largest clones represent under 2% of the sample. Sequenced sample: peripheral blood mononuclear cells (PBMCs). The receptor source for this set is a woman aged 18-29 years.

The chain combines TRBV19 with TRBJ2-7; perhaps TRBD1 as D (6 bases). CDR3 length: 14 residues. Per germline, CDR1 LNHDA and CDR2 SQIVND (reference sequence). V shed 3 bases and J shed 2 bases, with 11 bases lying between them. The CDR3 loop is CASSISTGTYEQYF. In nucleotides, the CDR3 is TGTGCCAGTAGTATCTCGACAGGAACCTACGAGCAGTACTTC.

This clone was found a few times. The chain uses TRBV9 and TRBJ1-2; the D is unclear. The CDR3 has 12 amino acids. The V end was cut by 0 bases, the J end by 10 bases, with 10 bases between. The germline gives CDR1 SGDLS, CDR2 YYNGEE. CDR3 nucleotides: TGTGCCAGCAGCGTAGGGGTTGGCTCCTACACCTTC. It is translated as CASSVGVGSYTF.

The genes are TRBV2 and TRBJ1-1, with D maybe TRBD1 (5 bases). Germline lookup yields CDR1 SNHLY and CDR2 FYNNEI. This CDR3 is 14 amino acids long. The V end lost 11 bases, the J end lost 0 bases, and 16 bases lay between the germline ends. The CDR3 spells CAGRQGRMNTEAFF. The CDR3 bases are TGTGCCGGGCGGCAGGGAAGGATGAACACTGAAGCTTTCTTT.

This chain links TRBV6-1 with TRBJ2-2, with 8 bases lining up with TRBD1. Trimming cost V 6 bases and J 7 bases; bases outside gene matches: 4. CDR1 is MNHNS, CDR2 SASEGT, per germline. The CDR3 totals 13 residues. CDR3: CASRTTGDGELFF. CDR3 nucleotides: TGTGCCAGCAGGACGACAGGGGACGGGGAGCTGTTTTTT.

The chain uses TRBV7-3 and TRBJ2-7, with 9 bases that match TRBD1. The germline CDR1 and CDR2 sequences are SGHTA and FQGTGA. This CDR3 is built from 14 residues. V lost 0 bases to trimming and J lost 4 bases; unmatched junction nucleotides: 1. CDR3 protein: CASSLTGQGYEQYF. The DNA for the CDR3 is TGTGCCAGCAGCTTAACCGGACAGGGGTACGAGCAGTACTTC.

The genes are TRBV28 and TRBJ1-5, with 10 bases that match TRBD1. CDR3 length: 17 residues. Germline assignment: CDR1 MDHEN and CDR2 SYDVKM. V lost 6 bases, J lost 0 bases, and 8 bases stayed unmatched. The CDR3 DNA sequence: TGTGCCAGCAGCCGGAGACAGGGGGCCTATAGCAATCAGCCCCAGCATTTT. Protein product: CASSRRQGAYSNQPQHF.

The chain is built from TRBV28 and TRBJ1-1; no reliable D call. The germline V gene encodes CDR1 MDHEN and CDR2 SYDVKM. V gave up 5 bases and J gave up 1 base, with 2 bases separating them. There are 11 residues in the CDR3. CDR3 in amino acids: CASSRNTEAFF. CDR3 nucleotides: TGTGCCAGCAGTCGGAACACTGAAGCTTTCTTT. Drawing the rest from reference TRBV28 and TRBJ1-1, the complete variable domain is DVKVTQSSRYLVKRTGEKVFLECVQDMDHENMFWYRQDPGLGLRLIYFSYDVKMKEKGDIPEGYSVSREKKERFSLILESASTNQTSMYLCASSRNTEAFFGQGTRLTVV.

The V call is TRBV9, the J call TRBJ1-1; D is possibly TRBD1 (5 bases). The germline V gene has CDR1 SGDLS and CDR2 YYNGEE. CDR3 length: 13 residues. Deletions cut 6 bases from V and 1 base from J, with 10 bases between. CDR3: CASKTQENTEAFF. DNA of the CDR3: TGTGCCAGCAAGACACAGGAGAACACTGAAGCTTTCTTT.